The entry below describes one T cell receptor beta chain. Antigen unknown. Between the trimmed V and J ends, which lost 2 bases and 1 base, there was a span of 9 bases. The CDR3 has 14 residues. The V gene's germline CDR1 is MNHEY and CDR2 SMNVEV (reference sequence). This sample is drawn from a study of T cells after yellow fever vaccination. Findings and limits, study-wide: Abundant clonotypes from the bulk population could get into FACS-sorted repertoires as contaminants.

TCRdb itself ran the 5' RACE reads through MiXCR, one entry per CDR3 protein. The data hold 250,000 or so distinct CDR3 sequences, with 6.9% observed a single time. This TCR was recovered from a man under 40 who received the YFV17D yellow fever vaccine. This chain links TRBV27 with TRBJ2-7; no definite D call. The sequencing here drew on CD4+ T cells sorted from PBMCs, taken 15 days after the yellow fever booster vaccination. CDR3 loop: CASSLSTLSYEQYF. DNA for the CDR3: TGTGCCAGCAGTTTAAGTACATTATCCTACGAGCAGTACTTC.